This TCR beta chain was obtained from a study of cytomegalovirus exposure and HLA in healthy donors (TCRdb year 2017). Notes on the research overall: An earlier analysis of fewer than 750 of the donors reported around 280 Gb of sequence data and 117 million unique TCR beta sequences obtained from some 170 million T cells. Roughly 5 DR-DQ haplotypes were handled as single units for association and clustering because linkage in the cohort was strong. Genome-wide SNP genotypes for about 55% of the roughly 670 donors were used in a later genetic analysis, which treated that subset as a discovery cohort. Across approximately 400 genotyped donors of the cohort, an average of roughly 230,000 unique TCR beta nucleotide sequences per donor were sequenced, and approximately 17% of those sequences were non-productive. The study aimed to test whether signatures of past pathogen exposure could be identified by cataloging public T cell receptors. Donor age, sex, ethnicity and CMV serostatus were compiled alongside the repertoire data. HLA typing included class I and class II loci at four-digit resolution. To predict cytomegalovirus infection status, the study brought together high-throughput TCR immunosequencing, statistical association of individual TCRs with disease status, and machine learning. The genetic ancestry cluster associated with self-reported Caucasian donors included approximately 85% of the roughly 410 genotyped donors. The T cell repertoires of 700 or so subjects were profiled by immunosequencing and related to cytomegalovirus serostatus. The number of typed donors differed by locus: roughly 629-640 for A, B, C, DRB1 and DQB1; roughly 510 for DQA1; approximately 610 for DPA1; and 450 to 480 for DPB1. A separate validation cohort of roughly 110 different subjects was used in addition to the roughly 620-subject first cohort. A later analysis re-analyzed previously published TCR beta repertoires from approximately 700 donors and added high-resolution HLA genotyping to study TCR occurrence patterns. To decide whether each TCR beta V gene segment behaved as functional or pseudogenic, an earlier analysis of some 540 of the donors relied on high-throughput TCR beta sequencing. An early release covering roughly 580 HLA-typed donors comprised 250 to 350 gigabases of sequencing data and approximately 80 million unique TCR sequences. Every repertoire in the discovery cohort had been generated on one and the same sequencing platform. In the later analysis, no new phenotypic data were used to find candidate immune exposures; instead, reliance was placed on TCR beta sequences and their occurrence across donors. Broad study findings and their caveats: A group of highly shared sequence variants was considered likely to be a technical artifact of the sequencing pipeline. For the cohort, immune exposure information was limited to CMV serostatus. Because counts were too low, approximately 15 rarely observed V segments, including chromosome 9 orphons, were excluded from the earlier analysis of 587 of the donors. Strong co-occurrence of HLA alleles, especially DR and DQ, made assigning TCR associations to individual alleles difficult. A further reported finding was that TCR beta sequences accurately predicted the HLA-A and HLA-B alleles for most subjects in the first cohort. In vitro tests confirmed that three of the cytomegalovirus-associated TCR beta chains recognize cytomegalovirus antigens. The classifier was reported to diagnose cytomegalovirus status with high specificity and sensitivity in both the original and validation cohorts. According to a later analysis, parvovirus B19, influenza, CMV and Epstein-Barr virus appeared linked to several top co-occurrence clusters. The presence/absence analyses assumed that sequencing depth was roughly uniform across donors, and that assumption may not be true. Correlated functional status among segregating V segments might reflect linkage disequilibrium, but an unknown experimental factor could not be ruled out. In a later analysis, the rate of TCR association differed among HLA loci, with DRB1 alleles having the most associated TCRs and HLA-C alleles having the fewest. The study listed 164 TCR beta chains as associated with cytomegalovirus. Because HLA typing was unavailable for some donors at each locus, only the typed subset was used in association tests. Some IMGT-functional V segments, including TRBV6-2 and TRBV6-3, could not be told apart with the 87-base-pair reads, so those segments were excluded. A later genetic analysis associated a missense DCLRE1C variant with V-gene and J-gene trimming of TCR beta chains, and an independent cohort replicated the association. According to a later analysis, most CMV-associated TCR beta chains appeared to be HLA-restricted, and the HLA associations seemed to be driven largely by CMV exposure. An earlier analysis of some 590 of the donors showed that most TCR beta V segments appeared in productive rearrangements either about 90% or about 30% of the time, which broadly matched IMGT annotations. Specific HLA alleles were associated with roughly 16,000 TCR beta sequences at a false discovery rate of 0.05 in a later analysis. According to a later genetic analysis, donors in an Asian-associated ancestry cluster had fewer N-insertions in productive TCRs than the approximately 650-donor mean. Compared with equally common non-associated chains, HLA-associated TCR beta chains in a later analysis were more clonally expanded and had lower generation probabilities. It was suggested by the authors that the approach could potentially be generalized to other disease states and immunological phenotypes. Only TCR beta chains were sequenced in this cohort, and the absence of alpha or paired-chain data limited detectable features. Most TCR sequences were observed very rarely across donors, whereas some public TCRs were present in many individuals.

V is cut back by 6 bases and J by 5 bases, with 11 bases in the junction unmatched. Per the germline V gene, SNHLY is the CDR1 and FYNNEI is the CDR2. The CDR3 holds 17 amino acids from the cysteine to the phenylalanine. CDR3 DNA is the only sequence kept; it has 51 bases, read in frame from the first base. On this clone: Which antigen it targets is not known. No clone much larger than this one lies a single base away; base qualities are absent.

The cohort comprised some 680 healthy bone marrow donors. At the time of sampling, all cohort members were nominally healthy, though unrecorded immune exposures were likely present. The donor was CMV seronegative and was included in the group of a few hundred seronegative cohort members. Every donor gave a peripheral blood sample, and the peripheral blood mononuclear cells from that sample were used for TCR beta sequencing. Genomic DNA extraction from the blood cell samples was performed with the Qiagen DNeasy Blood Extraction Kit. The library was prepared using the immunoSEQ multiplex PCR assay. For the multiplex PCR, a mixture combining 60 forward primers for TCR Vbeta segments and 13 reverse primers for TCR Jbeta segments was used. The CDR3 region of rearranged TCR beta genes was amplified from genomic DNA with a multiplex PCR assay. The Illumina HiSeq System was used to sequence the amplified TCR beta libraries as 87-base-pair reads. The authors' pipeline ran thus. A later analysis tallied around 82 million unique TCR beta chains across the roughly 610 repertoires, and approximately 12 million of those chains were shared by two or more donors. To remove PCR and sequencing errors, raw reads were error-corrected and collapsed into unique sequences using a nearest-neighbor algorithm that merged closely related sequences. To assign V, D and J gene segments, CDR3 sequences were aligned to IMGT reference sequences. Each retained sequence needed at least a six-nucleotide match to both a V gene segment and a J gene segment. Rearrangements were classified as productive when the CDR3 lacked stop codons and remained in frame with V and J, and all other rearrangements were classified as non-productive. Following IMGT convention, CDR3 was defined as the stretch from the second conserved V-encoded cysteine to the conserved J-encoded phenylalanine. The earlier analysis of around 640 of the donors excluded sequences that lacked an unambiguous match to a single V gene segment. An earlier analysis of just under 600 of the donors called V segments functional above 56.7% productive rearrangements and segregating when the between-donor standard deviation exceeded 5%. To diagnose cytomegalovirus status from the catalog of TCR beta chain sequences, a statistical classification framework was built. In a later analysis, V and J genes were assigned by comparing TCR nucleotide sequences against IMGT/GENE-DB human TR gene sequences. The TCRdist pipeline was used in a later analysis to assign CDR3 sequences and most-parsimonious VDJ recombination scenarios. In a later analysis, every TCR beta chain was defined by the combination of its CDR3 amino acid sequence and its V-gene family, and reads without a unique V-gene family were dropped. In a later analysis, fewer than 600 highly shared, low-generation-probability nucleotide sequences were removed to address suspected cross-contamination and a sequencing artifact. For each public chain, a later analysis derived a clonal expansion index from normalized ranks of inferred template counts within each repertoire. A later analysis computed generation probabilities with a VDJ recombination model fitted to out-of-frame rearrangements, and checked the results against IGoR. In a later analysis, TCR-TCR, TCR-HLA and TCR-CMV co-occurrence was scored with hypergeometric tests, and a repertoire-size bias correction was applied to TCR pairs. False discovery rates were estimated in a later analysis by permuting HLA or CMV assignments 20 times. In a later analysis, co-occurring TCRs were grouped using DBSCAN, with TCRdist sequence similarity added in when clustering inside HLA-allele-positive subsets. Co-occurrence clustering excluded repertoires with fewer than 30,000 or more than 120,000 public chains, plus five with anomalous nucleotide sharing. TCRdb limited this immuneACCESS table to in-frame rearrangements with V and J called. A share of clones is missing; checked studies link under half to unresolved V genes, and the rest is unexplained. V and J calls and clone size come straight from that table; D and trimming were deduced from the DNA. Within this sample are roughly 250,000 clones, with around 80% of them counted one time only. More than 0.3% of the sample comes from the top ten.

The sequence was obtained from a girl aged 2 to 10 in good health and CMV-seronegative. The rearranged chain carries TRBV2 and TRBJ1-5; the central 12 bases match TRBD1. The material sequenced was PBMCs. The sequenced DNA is TGTGCCAGCAGAGGGGACAGGGGGCGTCTCCAGGATCAGCCCCAGCATTTT. This translates into CASRGDRGRLQDQPQHF.